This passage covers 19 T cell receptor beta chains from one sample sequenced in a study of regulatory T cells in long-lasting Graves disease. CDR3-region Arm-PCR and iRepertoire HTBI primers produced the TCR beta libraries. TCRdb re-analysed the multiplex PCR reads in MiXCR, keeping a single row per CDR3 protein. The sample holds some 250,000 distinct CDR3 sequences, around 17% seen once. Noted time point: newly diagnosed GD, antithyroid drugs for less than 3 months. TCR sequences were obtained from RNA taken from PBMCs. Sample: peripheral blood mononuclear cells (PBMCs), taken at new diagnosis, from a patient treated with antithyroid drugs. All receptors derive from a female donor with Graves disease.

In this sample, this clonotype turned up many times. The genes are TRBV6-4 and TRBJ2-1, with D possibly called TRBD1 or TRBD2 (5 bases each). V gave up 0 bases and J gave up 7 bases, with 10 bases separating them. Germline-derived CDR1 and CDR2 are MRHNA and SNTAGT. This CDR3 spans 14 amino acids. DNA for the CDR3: TGTGCCAGCAGTGACTCGGCAGGGAGTAATGAGCAGTTCTTC. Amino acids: CASSDSAGSNEQFF.

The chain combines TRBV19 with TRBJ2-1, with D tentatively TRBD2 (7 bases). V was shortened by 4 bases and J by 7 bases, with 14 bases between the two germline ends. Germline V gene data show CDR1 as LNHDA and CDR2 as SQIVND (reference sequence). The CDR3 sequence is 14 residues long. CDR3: CASSNGGGSNEQFF. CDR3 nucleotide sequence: TGTGCCAGTAGTAATGGGGGCGGGAGTAATGAGCAGTTCTTC.

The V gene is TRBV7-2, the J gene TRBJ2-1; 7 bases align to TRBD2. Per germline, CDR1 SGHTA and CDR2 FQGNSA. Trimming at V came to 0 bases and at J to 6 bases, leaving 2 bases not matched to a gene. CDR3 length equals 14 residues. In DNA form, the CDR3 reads TGTGCCAGCAGCTTAGCGGGAGGGACCAATGAGCAGTTCTTC. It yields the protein CASSLAGGTNEQFF.

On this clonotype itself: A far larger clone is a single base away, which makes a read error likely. The CDR3 coding sequence is TGTGCCAGCAGTCAGACCGGGACAGGGAGGCGCGGCGAGCAGTTCTTC. Translated: CASSQTGTGRRGEQFF. The gene calls are TRBV6-2 or TRBV6-3 and TRBJ2-1; 9 bases line up with TRBD1. This CDR3 spans 16 amino acids. Germline loops: CDR1 MNHEY, CDR2 SVGEGT. J gave up 10 bases and V 5 bases, and 15 bases lay outside the gene matches.

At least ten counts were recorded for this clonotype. CDR3 bases: TGTGCCAGCAGCTGGACAGGTTCCTACGAGCAGTACTTC. Protein: CASSWTGSYEQYF. This chain joins TRBV11-2 and TRBJ2-7, with 7 bases fitting TRBD1. Looked up from germline, CDR1 is SGHAT and CDR2 is FQNNGV. J gave up 1 base and V 4 bases, and 1 base lay outside the gene matches. The CDR3 sequence is 13 residues long.

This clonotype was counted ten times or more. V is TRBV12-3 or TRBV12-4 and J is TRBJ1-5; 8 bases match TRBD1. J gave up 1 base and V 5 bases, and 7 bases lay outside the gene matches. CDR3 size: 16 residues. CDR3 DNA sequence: TGTGCCAGCAGTCCTGACAGGGGTTTGAGCAATCAGCCCCAGCATTTT. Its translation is CASSPDRGLSNQPQHF.

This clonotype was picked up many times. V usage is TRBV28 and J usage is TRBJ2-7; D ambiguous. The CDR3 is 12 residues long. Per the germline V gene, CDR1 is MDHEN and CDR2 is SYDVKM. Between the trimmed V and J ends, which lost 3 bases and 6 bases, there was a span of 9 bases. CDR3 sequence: CASSFSLGEQYF. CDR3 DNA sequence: TGTGCCAGCAGTTTCTCCCTAGGCGAGCAGTACTTC.

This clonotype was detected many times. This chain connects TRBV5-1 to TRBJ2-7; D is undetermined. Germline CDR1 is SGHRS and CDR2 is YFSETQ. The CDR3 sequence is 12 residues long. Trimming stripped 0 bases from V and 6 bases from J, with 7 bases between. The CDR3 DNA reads TGCGCCAGCAGCTTGGACCCCGGCGAGCAGTACTTC. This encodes CASSLDPGEQYF.

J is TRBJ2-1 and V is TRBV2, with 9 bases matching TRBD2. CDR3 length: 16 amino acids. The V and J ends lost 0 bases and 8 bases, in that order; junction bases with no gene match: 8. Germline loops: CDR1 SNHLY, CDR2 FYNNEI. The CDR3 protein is CASSEAGREGHDEQFF. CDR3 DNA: TGTGCCAGCAGTGAAGCGGGGCGGGAGGGCCACGATGAGCAGTTCTTC.

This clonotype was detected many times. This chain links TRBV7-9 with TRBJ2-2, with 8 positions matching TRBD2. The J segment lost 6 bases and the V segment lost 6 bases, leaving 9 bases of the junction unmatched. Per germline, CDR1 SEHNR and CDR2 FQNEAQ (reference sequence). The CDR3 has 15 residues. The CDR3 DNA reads TGTGCCAGCAGGCGAAGCGGGAGTCGGGCCGGGGAGCTGTTTTTT. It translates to CASRRSGSRAGELFF.

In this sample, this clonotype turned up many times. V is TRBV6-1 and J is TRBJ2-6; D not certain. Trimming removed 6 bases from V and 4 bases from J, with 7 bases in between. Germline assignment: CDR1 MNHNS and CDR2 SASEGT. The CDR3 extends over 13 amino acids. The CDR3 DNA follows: TGTGCCAGCAGCCGTACGGGGGCCAACGTCCTGACTTTC. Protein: CASSRTGANVLTF.

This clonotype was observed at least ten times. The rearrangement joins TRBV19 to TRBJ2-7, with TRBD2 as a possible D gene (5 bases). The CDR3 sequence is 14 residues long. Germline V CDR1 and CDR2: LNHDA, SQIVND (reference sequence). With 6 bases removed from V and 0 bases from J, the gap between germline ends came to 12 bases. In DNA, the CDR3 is TGTGCCAGTAGGACGACTGGGAGCTCCTACGAGCAGTACTTC. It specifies CASRTTGSSYEQYF.

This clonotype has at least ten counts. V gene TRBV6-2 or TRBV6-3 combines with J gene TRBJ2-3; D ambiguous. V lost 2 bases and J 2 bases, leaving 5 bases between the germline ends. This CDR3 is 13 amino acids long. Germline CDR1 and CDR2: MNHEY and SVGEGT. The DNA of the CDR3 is TGTGCCAGCAGTTACCGGCCCACAGATACGCAGTATTTT. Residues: CASSYRPTDTQYF.

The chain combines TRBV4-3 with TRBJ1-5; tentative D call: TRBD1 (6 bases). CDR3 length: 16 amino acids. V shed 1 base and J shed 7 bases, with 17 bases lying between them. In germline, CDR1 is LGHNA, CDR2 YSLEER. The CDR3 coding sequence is TGCGCCAGCAGCCAAGCTCTGGGGGCAGCTTTACAGCCCCAGCATTTT. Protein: CASSQALGAALQPQHF.

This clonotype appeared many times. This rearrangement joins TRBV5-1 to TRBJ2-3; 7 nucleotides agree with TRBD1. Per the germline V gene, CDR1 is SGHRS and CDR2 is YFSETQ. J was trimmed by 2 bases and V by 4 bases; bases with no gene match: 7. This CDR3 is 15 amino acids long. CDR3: CASSDDRALTDTQYF. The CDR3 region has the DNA TGCGCCAGCAGCGACGACAGGGCCCTCACAGATACGCAGTATTTT.

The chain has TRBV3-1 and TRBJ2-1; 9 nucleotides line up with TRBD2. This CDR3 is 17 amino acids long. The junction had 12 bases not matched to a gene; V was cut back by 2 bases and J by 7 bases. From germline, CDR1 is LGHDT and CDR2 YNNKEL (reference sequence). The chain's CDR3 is CASSQRWNSGRRNEQFF. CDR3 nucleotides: TGTGCCAGCAGCCAAAGGTGGAATAGCGGGAGAAGGAATGAGCAGTTCTTC.

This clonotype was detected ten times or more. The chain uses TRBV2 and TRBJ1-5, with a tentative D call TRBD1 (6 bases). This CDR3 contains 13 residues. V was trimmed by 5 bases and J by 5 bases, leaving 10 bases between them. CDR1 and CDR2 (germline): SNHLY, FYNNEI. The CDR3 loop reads CASSRQDDQPQHF. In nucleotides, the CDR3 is TGTGCCAGCAGTAGACAGGACGATCAGCCCCAGCATTTT. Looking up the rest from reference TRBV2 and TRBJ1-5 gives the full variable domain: EPEVTQTPSHQVTQMGQEVILRCVPISNHLYFYWYRQILGQKVEFLVSFYNNEISEKSEIFDDQFSVERPDGSNFTLKIRSTKLEDSAMYFCASSRQDDQPQHFGDGTRLSIL.

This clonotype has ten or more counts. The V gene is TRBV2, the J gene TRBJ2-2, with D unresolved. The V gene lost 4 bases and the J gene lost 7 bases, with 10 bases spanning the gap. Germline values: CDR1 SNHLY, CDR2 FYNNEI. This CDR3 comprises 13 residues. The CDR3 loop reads CASSAPEVGELFF. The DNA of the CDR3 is TGTGCCAGCAGTGCGCCTGAGGTCGGGGAGCTGTTTTTT.

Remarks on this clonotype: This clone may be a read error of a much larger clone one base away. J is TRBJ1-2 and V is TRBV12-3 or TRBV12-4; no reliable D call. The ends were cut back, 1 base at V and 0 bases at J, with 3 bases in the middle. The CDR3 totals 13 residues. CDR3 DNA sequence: TGTGCCAGCAGTTTAGAAGCTAACTATGGCTACACCTTC. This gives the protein CASSLEANYGYTF.